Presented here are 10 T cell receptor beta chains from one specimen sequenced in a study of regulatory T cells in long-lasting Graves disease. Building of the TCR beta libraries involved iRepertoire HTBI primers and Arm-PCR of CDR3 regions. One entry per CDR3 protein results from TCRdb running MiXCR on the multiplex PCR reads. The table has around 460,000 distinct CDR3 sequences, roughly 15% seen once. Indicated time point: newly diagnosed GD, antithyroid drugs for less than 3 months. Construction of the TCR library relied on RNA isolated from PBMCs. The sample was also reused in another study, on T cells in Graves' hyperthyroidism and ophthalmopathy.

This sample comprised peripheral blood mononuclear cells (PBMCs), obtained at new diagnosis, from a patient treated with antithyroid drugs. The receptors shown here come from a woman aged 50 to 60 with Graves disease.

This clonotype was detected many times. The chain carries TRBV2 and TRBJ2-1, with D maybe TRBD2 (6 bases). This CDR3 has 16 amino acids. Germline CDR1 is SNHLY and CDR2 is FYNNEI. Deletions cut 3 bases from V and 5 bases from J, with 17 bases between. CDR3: CASSEWGDLINNEQFF. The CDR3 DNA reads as TGTGCCAGCAGTGAGTGGGGGGATTTAATTAACAATGAGCAGTTCTTC.

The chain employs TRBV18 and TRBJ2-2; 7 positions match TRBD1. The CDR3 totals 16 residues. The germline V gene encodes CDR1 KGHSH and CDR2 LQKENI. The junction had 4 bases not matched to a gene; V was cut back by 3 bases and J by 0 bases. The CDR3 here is CASSPGQATNTGELFF. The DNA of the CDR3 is TGTGCCAGCTCACCTGGACAGGCCACGAACACCGGGGAGCTGTTTTTT. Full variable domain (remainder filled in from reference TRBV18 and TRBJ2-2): NAGVMQNPRHLVRRRGQEARLRCSPMKGHSHVYWYRQLPEEGLKFMVYLQKENIIDESGMPKERFSAEFPKEGPSILRIQQVVRGDSAAYFCASSPGQATNTGELFFGEGSRLTVL.

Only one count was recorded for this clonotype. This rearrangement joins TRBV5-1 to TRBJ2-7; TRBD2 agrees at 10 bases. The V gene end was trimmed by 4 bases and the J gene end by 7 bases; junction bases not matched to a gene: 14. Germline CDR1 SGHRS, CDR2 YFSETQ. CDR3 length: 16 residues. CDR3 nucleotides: TGCGCCAGCAGCCCCGGCGTAGCGGGAGGTTACAATGAGCAGTACTTC. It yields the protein CASSPGVAGGYNEQYF.

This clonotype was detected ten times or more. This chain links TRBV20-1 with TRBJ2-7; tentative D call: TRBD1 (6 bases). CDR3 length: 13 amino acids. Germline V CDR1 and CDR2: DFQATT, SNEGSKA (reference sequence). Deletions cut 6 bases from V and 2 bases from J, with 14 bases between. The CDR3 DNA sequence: TGCAGTGCCCAAGACAGGAGAACCTACGAGCAGTACTTC. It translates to CSAQDRRTYEQYF.

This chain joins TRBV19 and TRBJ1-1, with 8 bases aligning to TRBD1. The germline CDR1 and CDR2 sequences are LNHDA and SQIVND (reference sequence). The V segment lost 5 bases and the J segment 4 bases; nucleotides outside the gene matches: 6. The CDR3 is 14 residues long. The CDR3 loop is CASSDRGSGTEAFF. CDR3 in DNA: TGTGCCAGTAGTGACAGGGGATCGGGCACTGAAGCTTTCTTT.

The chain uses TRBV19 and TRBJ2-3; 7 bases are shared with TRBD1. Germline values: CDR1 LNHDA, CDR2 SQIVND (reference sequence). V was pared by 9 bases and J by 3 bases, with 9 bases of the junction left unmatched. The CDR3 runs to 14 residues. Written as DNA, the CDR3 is TGTGCCAGATGGACAGGAACACAGACAGATACGCAGTATTTT. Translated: CARWTGTQTDTQYF.

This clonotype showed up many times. The CDR3 DNA is TGTGCCAGCAGGGACAGGATGTTGAACACTGAAGCTTTCTTT. This codes for CASRDRMLNTEAFF. This chain connects TRBV6-1 to TRBJ1-1, with 7 bases that match TRBD1. Germline V CDR1 and CDR2: MNHNS, SASEGT. CDR3 length equals 14 residues. The ends lost 6 bases at V and 0 bases at J; junction bases unmatched: 4.

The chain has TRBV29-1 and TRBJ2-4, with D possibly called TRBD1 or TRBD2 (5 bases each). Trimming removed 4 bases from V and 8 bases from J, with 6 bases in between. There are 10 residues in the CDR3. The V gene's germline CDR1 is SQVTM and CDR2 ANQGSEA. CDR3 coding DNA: TGCAGCGTTGTGGGGGACATTCAGTACTTC. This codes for CSVVGDIQYF.

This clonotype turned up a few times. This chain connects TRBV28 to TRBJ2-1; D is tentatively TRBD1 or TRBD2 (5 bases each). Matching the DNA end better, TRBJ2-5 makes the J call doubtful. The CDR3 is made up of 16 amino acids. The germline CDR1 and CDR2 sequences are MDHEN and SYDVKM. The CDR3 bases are TGTGCCAGCAGTTTAAAGGCAGGGAGTTTGCAAGAGACCCAGTACTTC. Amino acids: CASSLKAGSLQETQYF.

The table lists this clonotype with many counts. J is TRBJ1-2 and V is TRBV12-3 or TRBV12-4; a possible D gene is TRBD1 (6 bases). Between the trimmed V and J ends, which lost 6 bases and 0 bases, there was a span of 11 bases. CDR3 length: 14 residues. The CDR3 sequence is CASRAGTTNYGYTF. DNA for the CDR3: TGTGCCAGCAGGGCCGGGACAACTAACTATGGCTACACCTTC.